This entry features one TCR beta chain sequence. Ten or more counts support this clonotype. What antigen it recognizes has not been identified. No base-level quality is on record; no much larger clone is a single base apart. The sample belongs to a study of naive and memory T cell subsets (TCRdb year 2017). About the full investigation: In the figure summarizing the skin biopsy and whole blood samples, approximately 10 blood donors, 7 tuberculin skin test biopsies and 3 saline control biopsies were reported. Skin biopsies were taken from tuberculin skin test sites or from saline-injected control sites and were processed for RNA extraction as described before. PCR2 was typically run as a SYBR Green qPCR and stopped at a set threshold, although low-input samples could use end-point PCR of five to six cycles instead.

Between the V and J ends, shortened by 1 base and 13 bases respectively, the junction contains 21 bases. Taken from cysteine to phenylalanine, the CDR3 has 15 residues. This entry keeps only the CDR3 DNA: 45 bases, framed from base 1. The study at large found these results: The paper did not give details of skin biopsy collection and RNA processing, instead referencing earlier studies for those details. TCR sequences were reportedly recovered from both types of skin biopsy, with far more TCRs being found at tuberculin skin test sites. Higher TCR numbers at tuberculin skin test sites were interpreted as T cell infiltration of a delayed type IV hypersensitivity reaction. The potential sensitivity of the RNA-based method to TCR transcript changes with T cell activation and differentiation was acknowledged.

Per the publication, the treatment or condition label means: skin biopsy from PPD injection site in Mantoux-positive individual. Total RNA was used without cell sorting and was treated with RQ1 DNase before reverse transcription, with a target input of roughly 1 to 1000 ng. Using 3' ligation of a UMI-containing oligonucleotide to TCR cDNA, the study laid out a robust and sensitive protocol to amplify, sequence and analyze TCRs. Tuberculin skin test biopsies were obtained from sites injected with PPD in individuals who had a positive Mantoux test. Libraries were prepared from skin biopsies and whole blood so that pipeline robustness could be tested in samples in which T cells form a minority population. The library was made by UMI-ligation and nested PCR. For the blood and skin samples, TCR RNA was reverse transcribed with SuperScript IV using primers for the alpha and beta constant regions. Four rounds of PCR, run with the SP2 primer together with nested alpha and beta constant region primers, were used to amplify the ligated cDNA. An oligonucleotide carrying the Illumina SP2 primer and a UMI was ligated to the 3' end of the cDNA by means of T4 RNA ligase 1. To prevent hairpin formation, the 12-nucleotide UMI was made up of two random hexamers with an eight-base spacer between them. From the second PCR onward, TCR alpha and beta chain libraries were processed separately, and dual indexing was applied for multiplexing. After pooling, the indexed libraries were analyzed by capillary electrophoresis and sequenced on either an Illumina MiSeq or NextSeq. Libraries were spiked with PhiX DNA at 5-7% so that base diversity was increased and cluster recognition was improved. The published analysis was carried out like this. Demultiplexor extracted UMIs from read 2, combined them with read 1 TCR sequence, and split reads by sample indices. Decombinator identified V and J genes and V-J junctions and gave each TCR a five-part identifier that included V and J deletions. UMIs were used by Collapsinator to correct sequencing errors and PCR amplification heterogeneity, so that a UMI-based abundance was obtained for each TCR. Identifiers were converted to nucleotide sequence by CDR3Translator and translated to amino acids, and CDR3 regions were extracted on the basis of terminal motifs. After normalization to the amount of input RNA, the error-corrected alpha and beta TCR counts from blood and from skin were compared. The raw public data were reprocessed by TCRdb itself: fastp quality trimming at Q25, MiXCR clonotype calling, in-frame beta chains only. One record per CDR3 amino acid sequence lists the most common genes and DNA. TCRdb's processing, not the authors' own work, is the source of the V and J calls. For this sample the table gives roughly 18,000 distinct CDR3 sequences, of which 8% to 10% were detected only once. The top ten clones comprise under 7.5% of the sample.

The receptor was derived from an adult in good health. The sample consisted of skin, taken from a tuberculin skin test site. The sequence links TRBV12-3 or TRBV12-4 to TRBJ2-3, with the D segment identity uncertain. At the DNA level, the sequence is TGTGCCAGCAGTTTAGGCCAGGCCCTGAGCCCAAGCGAGTATTTT. This codes for CASSLGQALSPSEYF.